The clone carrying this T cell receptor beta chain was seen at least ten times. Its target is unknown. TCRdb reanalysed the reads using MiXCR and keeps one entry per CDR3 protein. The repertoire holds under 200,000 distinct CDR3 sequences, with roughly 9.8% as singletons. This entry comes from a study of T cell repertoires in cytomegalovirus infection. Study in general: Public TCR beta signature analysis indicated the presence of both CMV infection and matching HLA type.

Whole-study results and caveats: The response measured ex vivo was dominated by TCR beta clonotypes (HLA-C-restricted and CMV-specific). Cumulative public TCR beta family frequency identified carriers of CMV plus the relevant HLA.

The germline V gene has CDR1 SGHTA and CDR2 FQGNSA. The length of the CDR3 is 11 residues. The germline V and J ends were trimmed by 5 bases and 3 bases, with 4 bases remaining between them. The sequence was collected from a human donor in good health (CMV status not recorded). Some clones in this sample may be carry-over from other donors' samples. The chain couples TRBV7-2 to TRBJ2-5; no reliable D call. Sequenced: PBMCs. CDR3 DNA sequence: TGTGCCAGCAGCACAAAAGAGACCCAGTACTTC. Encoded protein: CASSTKETQYF.